The 23 T cell receptor beta chains in this list originate from one sample, sequenced in a study of CD8+CD57+ T cells in acquired aplastic anemia. CD8+CD57+ cell expansion had been shown by flow cytometry in patients chosen for sequencing. TCR beta VDJ combinations and CDR3 sequences were profiled from genomic DNA. MiXCR, applied by TCRdb to the reads, yields one record per CDR3 protein. The repertoire consists of some 140,000 distinct CDR3 sequences, with about 48% occurring once and the leading ten covering about 12%. The sample consisted of sorted CD4+, CD8+, or CD8+CD57+ T cells (not recorded which) from PBMCs. These receptors came from a human donor with aplastic anemia.

The chain's CDR3 is CASSSWLGETQYF. CDR3 coding DNA: TGTGCCAGCAGCTCCTGGCTCGGCGAGACCCAGTACTTC. The rearrangement uses TRBV7-8 and TRBJ2-5; D gene uncertain. The V gene lost 4 bases and the J gene lost 5 bases, with 11 bases spanning the gap. The germline CDR1 and CDR2 sequences are SGHVS and FQNEAQ. The CDR3 runs 13 residues.

The V call is TRBV6-5, the J call TRBJ1-1; D remains unclear. Per the germline V gene, CDR1 is MNHEY and CDR2 is SVGAGI. V was trimmed by 5 bases and J by 4 bases, leaving 11 bases between them. The CDR3 has 13 residues. The DNA of the CDR3 is TGTGCCAGCAGTAACCAGAGGACCACTGAAGCTTTCTTT. This encodes CASSNQRTTEAFF.

This clonotype was recorded at least ten times. As DNA, the CDR3 is TGTGCCAGCAGCGCCCGGACTAGCGGGGGATCCAATGAGCAGTTCTTC. Translated, it gives CASSARTSGGSNEQFF. The chain has TRBV14 and TRBJ2-1; 13 bases agree with TRBD2. CDR1 is SGHDN and CDR2 is FVKESK in the germline V gene. V was clipped by 5 bases and J by 6 bases; unmatched bases: 7. The CDR3 covers 16 residues.

The count of this clonotype is one. This chain uses TRBV7-6 with TRBJ2-1; TRBD2 agrees at 13 bases. Losses at the gene ends were 5 bases for V and 6 bases for J; bases not matched to a gene: 4. The CDR3 has 15 amino acids. Germline V gives CDR1 SGHVS, CDR2 FNYEAQ. As DNA, the CDR3 is TGTGCCAGCAGCCCCGGACTAGCGGGGGCCAATGAGCAGTTCTTC. Amino acid sequence: CASSPGLAGANEQFF. The full variable domain, in which reference TRBV7-6 and TRBJ2-1 provide the parts outside the CDR3, is GAGVSQSPRYKVTKRGQDVALRCDPISGHVSLYWYRQALGQGPEFLTYFNYEAQQDKSGLPNDRFSAERPEGSISTLTIQRTEQRDSAMYRCASSPGLAGANEQFFGPGTRLTVL.

CDR3: CASSPGTFYSNQPQHF. DNA for the CDR3: TGTGCCAGCAGTCCCGGGACATTTTATAGCAATCAGCCCCAGCATTTT. The rearrangement uses TRBV12-3 or TRBV12-4 and TRBJ1-5; the D gene is possibly TRBD1 (6 bases). The CDR3 covers 16 residues. V dropped 5 bases and J dropped 0 bases, with 14 bases sitting between them.

The rearrangement uses TRBV29-1 and TRBJ1-3; D unclear. The germline V gene encodes CDR1 SQVTM and CDR2 ANQGSEA. The CDR3 totals 13 residues. V dropped 7 bases and J dropped 7 bases, with 17 bases sitting between them. The CDR3 region is CSATGKPSNTIYF. The CDR3 DNA reads as TGCAGCGCCACCGGGAAGCCCTCGAACACCATATATTTT.

Many counts were recorded for this clonotype. As DNA, the CDR3 is TGTGCCAGCAGCTTGCAACTAGCGGGGGCCTACAATGAGCAGTTCTTC. It specifies CASSLQLAGAYNEQFF. This sequence joins TRBV7-8 and TRBJ2-1, with TRBD2 matching over 11 bases. V dropped 3 bases and J dropped 2; count of bases not matched to a gene: 3. This CDR3 has 16 amino acids. In germline, CDR1 is SGHVS, CDR2 FQNEAQ.

At least ten counts were recorded for this clonotype. V usage is TRBV5-6 and J usage is TRBJ1-1; D is perhaps TRBD1 (5 bases). The germline V gene encodes CDR1 SGHDT and CDR2 YYEEEE. CDR3 length: 14 amino acids. The germline V and J ends were trimmed by 0 bases and 4 bases, with 10 bases remaining between them. The DNA for the CDR3 is TGTGCCAGCAGCTTGGCGGGGGGATCCACTGAAGCTTTCTTT. Translated: CASSLAGGSTEAFF.

This clonotype has just a few counts. The chain couples TRBV10-3 to TRBJ1-2; perhaps TRBD1 as D (5 bases). Per germline, CDR1 ENHRY and CDR2 SYGVKD. Trimming stripped 3 bases from V and 6 bases from J, with 20 bases between. The CDR3 has 16 amino acids. CDR3 bases: TGTGCCATCAGTGACTCGTCACTGGGTGGAGGGGATGGCTACACCTTC. Translated: CAISDSSLGGGDGYTF.

This clonotype was picked up a small number of times. The chain carries TRBV20-1 and TRBJ1-6, with 10 bases identical to TRBD1. CDR1 is DFQATT, CDR2 SNEGSKA, per germline (reference sequence). V lost 1 base to trimming and J lost 5 bases; unmatched junction nucleotides: 2. This CDR3 has 15 amino acids. The CDR3 DNA follows: TGCAGTGCTAGAGGGACAGGGGGTAATAATTCACCCCTCCACTTT. Translation gives CSARGTGGNNSPLHF.

This sequence joins TRBV20-1 and TRBJ2-1; D may correspond to TRBD1 or TRBD2 (5 bases each). The CDR3 contains 12 residues. The germline CDR1 and CDR2 sequences are DFQATT and SNEGSKA (reference sequence). Trimming removed 7 bases from V and 9 bases from J, with 16 bases in between. The CDR3 DNA is TGCAGTGTGGATCCCGGGGCCACTGAGCAGTTCTTC. This gives the protein CSVDPGATEQFF.

This chain uses TRBV7-6 with TRBJ1-5; tentative D call: TRBD1 (5 bases). Per the germline V gene, CDR1 is SGHVS and CDR2 is FNYEAQ. The CDR3 totals 16 residues. Trimming pared 3 bases from V and 0 bases from J, leaving 12 bases between. CDR3 sequence reads: CASSLEGEYSNQPQHF. DNA for the CDR3: TGTGCCAGCAGCTTGGAAGGGGAATATAGCAATCAGCCCCAGCATTTT.

In its sample, this clonotype was seen many times. This chain joins TRBV6-1 and TRBJ2-7; 9 positions match TRBD2. The CDR3 is 15 amino acids. Germline-derived CDR1 and CDR2 are MNHNS and SASEGT. The trim removed 6 bases at V and 2 bases at J, leaving 8 bases unmatched. CDR3 loop: CASSTRERGAYEQYF. The CDR3 nucleotides read TGTGCCAGCAGCACCCGGGAGCGGGGGGCCTACGAGCAGTACTTC.

This clonotype was recorded once. The chain carries TRBV2 and TRBJ2-2, with D unclear. Trimming removed 1 base at V and 5 bases at J, with 11 bases between. Germline CDR1 and CDR2: SNHLY and FYNNEI. This CDR3 is built from 15 residues. The CDR3 loop reads CASSEDSSSTGELFF. The CDR3 nucleotides read TGTGCCAGCAGTGAAGACAGCAGTAGTACCGGGGAGCTGTTTTTT. The entire variable domain, with the rest obtained from reference TRBV2 and TRBJ2-2, is as follows: EPEVTQTPSHQVTQMGQEVILRCVPISNHLYFYWYRQILGQKVEFLVSFYNNEISEKSEIFDDQFSVERPDGSNFTLKIRSTKLEDSAMYFCASSEDSSSTGELFFGEGSRLTVL.

The chain joins TRBV10-3 to TRBJ2-1; D not certain. Trimming shortened V by 4 bases and J by 8 bases, and 6 bases separated the two germline ends. This CDR3 region has 11 residues. CDR1 ENHRY and CDR2 SYGVKD come from the germline V gene. The CDR3 sequence: CAISVKYEQFF. CDR3 nucleotide sequence: TGTGCCATCAGTGTTAAGTATGAGCAGTTCTTC.

In this sample, this clonotype turned up many times. The J gene is TRBJ1-6, the V gene TRBV13; D unclear. The CDR3 spans 13 residues. The germline gives CDR1 PRHDT, CDR2 FYEKMQ (reference sequence). Trimming pared 5 bases from V and 10 bases from J, leaving 12 bases between. The DNA of the CDR3 is TGTGCCAGCAGCCCAAACGGCCTCTCACCCCTCCACTTT. Protein product: CASSPNGLSPLHF.

A single count supports this clonotype. A much larger clone differs by one base, so this may be a read error. This rearrangement joins TRBV27 to TRBJ2-7, with a tentative D call TRBD1 (6 bases). The CDR3 extends over 13 amino acids. CDR1 is MNHEY, CDR2 SMNVEV, per germline (reference sequence). The CDR3 spells CASSDRWLYGQYF. The CDR3 DNA reads as TGTGCCAGCTCCGACAGGTGGCTGTACGGGCAGTACTTC.

This clonotype has just a few counts. The chain uses TRBV2 and TRBJ1-6; 7 nucleotides agree with TRBD1. This CDR3 contains 14 residues. J lost 5 bases, V lost 6 bases, and 4 bases had no gene match. Germline values: CDR1 SNHLY, CDR2 FYNNEI. CDR3 sequence: CASRTGQDNSPLHF. For the CDR3, the DNA is TGTGCCAGCAGAACCGGACAGGATAATTCACCCCTCCACTTT.

V is TRBV19 and J is TRBJ1-2; unclear D gene. The CDR3 extends over 14 amino acids. Trimming left V 9 bases short and J 1 base short, with 15 bases between. Germline V gives CDR1 LNHDA, CDR2 SQIVND (reference sequence). CDR3 in amino acids: CASYSEQLNYGYTF. The CDR3 nucleotides are TGTGCCAGCTACTCGGAACAGCTTAACTATGGCTACACCTTC. The whole variable domain, filled in from reference TRBV19 and TRBJ1-2, reads DGGITQSPKYLFRKEGQNVTLSCEQNLNHDAMYWYRQDPGQGLRLIYYSQIVNDFQKGDIAEGYSVSREKKESFPLTVTSAQKNPTAFYLCASYSEQLNYGYTFGSGTRLTVV.

This chain uses TRBV20-1 with TRBJ1-1; possibly TRBD1 for D (6 bases). The CDR3 is 13 amino acids. V was cut by 3 bases and J by 1 base, with 9 bases left in between. CDR1 and CDR2 from the germline V gene are DFQATT and SNEGSKA (reference sequence). CDR3 residues: CSARGGGNTEAFF. DNA of the CDR3: TGCAGTGCTAGGGGAGGGGGGAACACTGAAGCTTTCTTT.

The gene calls are TRBV20-1 and TRBJ1-6; D gene ambiguous. CDR1 DFQATT and CDR2 SNEGSKA come from the germline V gene (reference sequence). The CDR3 totals 15 residues. V gave up 3 bases and J gave up 6 bases, with 15 bases separating them. CDR3 coding DNA: TGCAGTGCTAGTTATCTGTCGAACCGTAATTCACCCCTCCACTTT. This encodes CSASYLSNRNSPLHF.

This chain links TRBV20-1 with TRBJ2-3; possibly TRBD2 for D (6 bases). CDR1 is DFQATT and CDR2 is SNEGSKA in the germline V gene (reference sequence). Trimming removed 6 bases at V and 1 base at J, with 20 bases between. The CDR3 runs 16 residues. The CDR3 DNA reads as TGCAGTGCCAGCAGCGCCCTAGCGCCAGGCACAGATACGCAGTATTTT. It is translated as CSASSALAPGTDTQYF.

The chain uses TRBV7-2 and TRBJ2-3; D unresolved. Germline CDR1 SGHTA, CDR2 FQGNSA. CDR3 length: 13 residues. Deletions cut 4 bases from V and 2 bases from J, with 7 bases between. The CDR3 here is CASSYAFTDTQYF. CDR3 DNA: TGTGCCAGCAGCTACGCATTCACAGATACGCAGTATTTT. The full variable domain, its missing parts supplied by reference TRBV7-2 and TRBJ2-3, is GAGVSQSPSNKVTEKGKDVELRCDPISGHTALYWYRQSLGQGLEFLIYFQGNSAPDKSGLPSDRFSAERTGGSVSTLTIQRTQQEDSAVYLCASSYAFTDTQYFGPGTRLTVL.